This T cell receptor (beta chain) was recovered during a study of PD-L1 blockade in urothelial cancer. Time point indicated: peripheral blood 6 weeks after treatment start. Method: immunoSEQ multiplex PCR; TCRdb's copy keeps in-frame clones and lacks some. The sample includes about 120,000 clones, around nine tenths of them seen just once. The CDR3 runs 13 residues. V lost 6 bases, J lost 8 bases, and 16 bases lay in between. Germline V gene data show CDR1 as MNHEY and CDR2 as SMNVEV (reference sequence). The TCR comes from a man aged 55 to 70 with urothelial cancer. The chain couples TRBV27 to TRBJ1-1; no firm D call. The sample here was PBMCs, taken around atezolizumab (anti-PD-L1) treatment. CDR3 nucleotides: TGTGCCAGCAGCCTAAATTGGGCAGCAGAAGCTTTCTTT. This sequence encodes CASSLNWAAEAFF.